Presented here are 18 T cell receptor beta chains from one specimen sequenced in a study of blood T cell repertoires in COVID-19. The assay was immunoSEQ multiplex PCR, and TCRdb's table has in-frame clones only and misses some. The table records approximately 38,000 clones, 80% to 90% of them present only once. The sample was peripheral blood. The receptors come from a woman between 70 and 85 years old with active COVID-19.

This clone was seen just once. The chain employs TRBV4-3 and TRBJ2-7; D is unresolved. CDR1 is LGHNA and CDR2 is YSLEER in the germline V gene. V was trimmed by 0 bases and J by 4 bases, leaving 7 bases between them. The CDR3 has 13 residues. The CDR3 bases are TGCGCCAGCAGCCAAGATCTAGTTTACGAGCAGTACTTC. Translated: CASSQDLVYEQYF.

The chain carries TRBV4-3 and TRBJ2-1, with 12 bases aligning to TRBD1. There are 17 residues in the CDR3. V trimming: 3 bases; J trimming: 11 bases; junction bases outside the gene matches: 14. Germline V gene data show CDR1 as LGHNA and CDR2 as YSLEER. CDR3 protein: CASSHNYRGTGGLKQFF. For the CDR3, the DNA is TGCGCCAGCAGCCACAACTACAGGGGGACAGGGGGCCTCAAGCAGTTCTTC.

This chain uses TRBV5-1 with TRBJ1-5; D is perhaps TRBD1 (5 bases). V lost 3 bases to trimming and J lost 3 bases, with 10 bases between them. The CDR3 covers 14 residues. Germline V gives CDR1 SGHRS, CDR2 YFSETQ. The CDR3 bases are TGCGCCAGCAGCTCGGGGGGTAACAATCAGCCCCAGCATTTT. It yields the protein CASSSGGNNQPQHF.

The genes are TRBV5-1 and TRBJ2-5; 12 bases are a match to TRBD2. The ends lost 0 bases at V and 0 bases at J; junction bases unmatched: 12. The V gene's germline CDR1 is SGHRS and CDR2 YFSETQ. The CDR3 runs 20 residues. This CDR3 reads CASSLVPSTSGGRYQETQYF. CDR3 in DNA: TGCGCCAGCAGCTTGGTCCCTTCGACTAGCGGGGGCCGATACCAAGAGACCCAGTACTTC.

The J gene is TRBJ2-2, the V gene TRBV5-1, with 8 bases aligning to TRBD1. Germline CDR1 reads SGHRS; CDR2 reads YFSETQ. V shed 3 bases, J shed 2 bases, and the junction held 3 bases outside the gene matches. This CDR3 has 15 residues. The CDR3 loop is CASSSGQGNTGELFF. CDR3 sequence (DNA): TGCGCCAGCAGCTCCGGACAGGGTAACACCGGGGAGCTGTTTTTT.

CDR3 sequence (DNA): TGTGCCAGCAGCTTGCAACAGGGCACCGGGGAGCTGTTTTTT. This sequence encodes CASSLQQGTGELFF. The V call is TRBV11-2, the J call TRBJ2-2, with D perhaps matching TRBD1 (6 bases). CDR3 length equals 14 residues. CDR1 and CDR2 from the germline V gene are SGHAT and FQNNGV. V shed 3 bases and J shed 4 bases, with 9 bases lying between them.

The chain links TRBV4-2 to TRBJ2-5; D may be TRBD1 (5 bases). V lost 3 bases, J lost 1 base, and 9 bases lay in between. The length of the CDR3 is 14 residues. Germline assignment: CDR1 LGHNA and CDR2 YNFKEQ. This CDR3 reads CASSQAGPQETQYF. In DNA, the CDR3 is TGTGCCAGCAGCCAGGCAGGGCCCCAAGAGACCCAGTACTTC.

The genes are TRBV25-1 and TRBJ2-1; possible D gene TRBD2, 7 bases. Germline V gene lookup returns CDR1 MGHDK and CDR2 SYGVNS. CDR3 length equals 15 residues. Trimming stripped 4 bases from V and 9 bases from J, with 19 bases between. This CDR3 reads CASSGTGGPDTEQFF. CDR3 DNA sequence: TGTGCCAGCAGTGGTACCGGGGGGCCTGACACTGAGCAGTTCTTC.

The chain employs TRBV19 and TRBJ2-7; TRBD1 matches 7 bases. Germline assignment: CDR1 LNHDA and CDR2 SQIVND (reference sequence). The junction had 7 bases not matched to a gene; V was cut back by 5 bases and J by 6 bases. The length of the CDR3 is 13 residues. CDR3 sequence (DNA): TGTGCCAGTAGTGTGAGGGGGCCCAGCGAGCAGTACTTC. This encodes CASSVRGPSEQYF.

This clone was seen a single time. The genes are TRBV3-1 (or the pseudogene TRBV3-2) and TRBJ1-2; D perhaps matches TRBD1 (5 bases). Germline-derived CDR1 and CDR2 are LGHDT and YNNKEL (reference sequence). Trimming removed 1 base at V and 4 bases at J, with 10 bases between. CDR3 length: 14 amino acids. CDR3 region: CASSQVQGGYGYTF. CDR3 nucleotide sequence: TGTGCCAGCAGCCAAGTTCAGGGAGGCTATGGCTACACCTTC.

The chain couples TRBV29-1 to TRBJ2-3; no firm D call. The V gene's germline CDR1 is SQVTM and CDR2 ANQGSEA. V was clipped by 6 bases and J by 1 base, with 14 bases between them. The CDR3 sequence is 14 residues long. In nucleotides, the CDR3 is TGCAGCGTGGAACCCGAGAGTGGCACAGATACGCAGTATTTT. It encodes CSVEPESGTDTQYF.

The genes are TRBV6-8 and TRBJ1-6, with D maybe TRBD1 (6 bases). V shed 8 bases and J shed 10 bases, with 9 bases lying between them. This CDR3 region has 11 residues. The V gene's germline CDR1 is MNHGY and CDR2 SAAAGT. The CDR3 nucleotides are TGTGCCAGCCCAGGGGACTCACCCCTCCACTTT. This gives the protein CASPGDSPLHF.

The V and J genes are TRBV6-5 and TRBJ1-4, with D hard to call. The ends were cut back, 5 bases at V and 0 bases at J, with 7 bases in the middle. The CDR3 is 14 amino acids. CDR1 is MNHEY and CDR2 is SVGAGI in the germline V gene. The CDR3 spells CASSTETTNEKLFF. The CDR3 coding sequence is TGTGCCAGCAGTACAGAAACAACTAATGAAAAACTGTTTTTT.

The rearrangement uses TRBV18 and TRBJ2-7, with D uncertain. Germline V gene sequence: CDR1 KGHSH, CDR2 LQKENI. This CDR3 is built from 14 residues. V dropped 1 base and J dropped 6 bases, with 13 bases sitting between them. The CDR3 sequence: CASSPRGFLSEQYF. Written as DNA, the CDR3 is TGTGCCAGCTCACCACGAGGATTTCTTTCCGAGCAGTACTTC. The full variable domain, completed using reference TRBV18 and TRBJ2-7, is NAGVMQNPRHLVRRRGQEARLRCSPMKGHSHVYWYRQLPEEGLKFMVYLQKENIIDESGMPKERFSAEFPKEGPSILRIQQVVRGDSAAYFCASSPRGFLSEQYFGPGTRLTVT.

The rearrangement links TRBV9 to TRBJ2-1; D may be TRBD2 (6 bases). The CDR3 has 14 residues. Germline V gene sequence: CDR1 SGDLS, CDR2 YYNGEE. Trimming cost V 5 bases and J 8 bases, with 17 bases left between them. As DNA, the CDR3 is TGTGCCAGCAGTGCCGTTCCCGGGGGTTATGAGCAGTTCTTC. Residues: CASSAVPGGYEQFF. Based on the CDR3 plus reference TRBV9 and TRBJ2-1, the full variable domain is DSGVTQTPKHLITATGQRVTLRCSPRSGDLSVYWYQQSLDQGLQFLIQYYNGEERAKGNILERFSAQQFPDLHSELNLSSLELGDSALYFCASSAVPGGYEQFFGPGTRLTVL.

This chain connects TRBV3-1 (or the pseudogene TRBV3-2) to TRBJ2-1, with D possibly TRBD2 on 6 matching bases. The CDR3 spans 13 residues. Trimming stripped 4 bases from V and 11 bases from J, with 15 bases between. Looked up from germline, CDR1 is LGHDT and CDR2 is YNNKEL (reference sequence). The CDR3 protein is CASSRPGTVKQFF. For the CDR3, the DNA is TGTGCCAGCAGCCGTCCCGGGACTGTGAAGCAGTTCTTC.

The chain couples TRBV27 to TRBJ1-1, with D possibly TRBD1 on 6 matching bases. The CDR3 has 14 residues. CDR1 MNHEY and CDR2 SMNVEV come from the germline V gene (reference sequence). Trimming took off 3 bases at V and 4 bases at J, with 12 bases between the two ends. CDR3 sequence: CASSFGGAATEAFF. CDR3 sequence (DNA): TGTGCCAGCAGTTTTGGGGGCGCGGCCACTGAAGCTTTCTTT.

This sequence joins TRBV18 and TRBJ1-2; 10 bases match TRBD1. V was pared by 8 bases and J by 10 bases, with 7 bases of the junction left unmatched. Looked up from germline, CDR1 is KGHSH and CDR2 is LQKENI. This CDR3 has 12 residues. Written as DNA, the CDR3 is TGTGCCAGCACCCCGGACAGGGGGATCTACACCTTC. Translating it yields CASTPDRGIYTF. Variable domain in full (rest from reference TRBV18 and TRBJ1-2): NAGVMQNPRHLVRRRGQEARLRCSPMKGHSHVYWYRQLPEEGLKFMVYLQKENIIDESGMPKERFSAEFPKEGPSILRIQQVVRGDSAAYFCASTPDRGIYTFGSGTRLTVV.